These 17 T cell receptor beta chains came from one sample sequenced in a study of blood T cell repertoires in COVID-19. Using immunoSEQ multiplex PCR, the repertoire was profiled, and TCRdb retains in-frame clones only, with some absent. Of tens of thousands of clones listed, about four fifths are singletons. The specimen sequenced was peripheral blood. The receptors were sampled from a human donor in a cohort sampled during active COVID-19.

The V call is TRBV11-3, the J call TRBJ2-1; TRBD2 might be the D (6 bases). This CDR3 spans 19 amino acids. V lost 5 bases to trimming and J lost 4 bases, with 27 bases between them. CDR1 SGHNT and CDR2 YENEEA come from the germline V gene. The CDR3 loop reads CASSPLKTPGTGGYNEQFF. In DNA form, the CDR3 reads TGTGCCAGCAGCCCCCTCAAAACACCCGGGACTGGGGGATACAATGAGCAGTTCTTC. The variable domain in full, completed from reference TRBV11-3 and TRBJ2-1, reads EAGVVQSPRYKIIEKKQPVAFWCNPISGHNTLYWYLQNLGQGPELLIRYENEEAVDDSQLPKDRFSAERLKGVDSTLKIQPAELGDSAVYLCASSPLKTPGTGGYNEQFFGPGTRLTVL.

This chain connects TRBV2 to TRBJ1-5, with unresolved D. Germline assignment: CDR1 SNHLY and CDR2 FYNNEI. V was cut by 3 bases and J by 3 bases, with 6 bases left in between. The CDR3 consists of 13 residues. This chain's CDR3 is CASSEGLNQPQHF. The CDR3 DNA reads TGTGCCAGCAGTGAGGGCCTCAATCAGCCCCAGCATTTT.

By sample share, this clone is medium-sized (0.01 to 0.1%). The CDR3 coding sequence is TGTGCCAGTAGCCCATTGGGGCAGGGTCTATTCTCACCCCTCCACTTT. Residues: CASSPLGQGLFSPLHF. This chain connects TRBV19 to TRBJ1-6; TRBD1 might be the D (5 bases). Germline lookup yields CDR1 LNHDA and CDR2 SQIVND (reference sequence). V was cut by 6 bases and J by 10 bases, with 22 bases left in between. There are 16 residues in the CDR3.

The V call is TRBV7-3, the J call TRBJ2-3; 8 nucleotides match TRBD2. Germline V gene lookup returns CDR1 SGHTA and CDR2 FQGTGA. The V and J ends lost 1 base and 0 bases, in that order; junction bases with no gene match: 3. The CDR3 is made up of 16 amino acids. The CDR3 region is CASSLNPGGSTDTQYF. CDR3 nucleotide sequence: TGTGCCAGCAGCTTAAACCCGGGGGGGAGCACAGATACGCAGTATTTT. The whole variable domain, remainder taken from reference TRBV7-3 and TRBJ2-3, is GAGVSQTPSNKVTEKGKYVELRCDPISGHTALYWYRQSLGQGPEFLIYFQGTGAADDSGLPNDRFFAVRPEGSVSTLKIQRTERGDSAVYLCASSLNPGGSTDTQYFGPGTRLTVL.

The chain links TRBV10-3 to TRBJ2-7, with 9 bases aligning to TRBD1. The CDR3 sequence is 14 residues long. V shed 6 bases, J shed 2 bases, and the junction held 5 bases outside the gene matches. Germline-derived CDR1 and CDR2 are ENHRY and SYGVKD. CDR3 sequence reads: CAIRSDRGTYEQYF. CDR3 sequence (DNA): TGTGCCATCAGAAGCGACAGGGGGACCTACGAGCAGTACTTC.

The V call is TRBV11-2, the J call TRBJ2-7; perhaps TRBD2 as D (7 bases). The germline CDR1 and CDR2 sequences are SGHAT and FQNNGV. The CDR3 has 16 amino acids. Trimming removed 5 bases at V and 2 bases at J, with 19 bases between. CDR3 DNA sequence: TGTGCCAGCAGCACCCGGGGAGGGGGACCCGCCTACGAGCAGTACTTC. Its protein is CASSTRGGGPAYEQYF.

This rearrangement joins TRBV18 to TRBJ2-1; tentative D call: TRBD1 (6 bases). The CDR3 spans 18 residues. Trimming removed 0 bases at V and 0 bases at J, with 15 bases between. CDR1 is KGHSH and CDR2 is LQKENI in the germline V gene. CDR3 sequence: CASSPPWTVHPSYNEQFF. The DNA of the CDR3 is TGTGCCAGCTCACCACCGTGGACAGTCCACCCCTCCTACAATGAGCAGTTCTTC.

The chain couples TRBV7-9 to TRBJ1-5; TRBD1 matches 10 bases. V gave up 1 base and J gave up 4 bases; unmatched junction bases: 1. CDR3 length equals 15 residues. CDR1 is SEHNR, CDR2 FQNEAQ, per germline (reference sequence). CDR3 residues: CASSLGTGGNQPQHF. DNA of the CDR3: TGTGCCAGCAGCTTAGGGACAGGGGGGAATCAGCCCCAGCATTTT.

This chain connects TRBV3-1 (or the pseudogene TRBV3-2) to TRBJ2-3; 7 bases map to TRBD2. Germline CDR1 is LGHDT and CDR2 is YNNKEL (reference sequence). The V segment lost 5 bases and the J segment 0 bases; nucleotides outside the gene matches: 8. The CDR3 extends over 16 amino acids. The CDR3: CASSNENSGSTDTQYF. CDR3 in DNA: TGTGCCAGCAGCAACGAAAATAGCGGGAGCACAGATACGCAGTATTTT.

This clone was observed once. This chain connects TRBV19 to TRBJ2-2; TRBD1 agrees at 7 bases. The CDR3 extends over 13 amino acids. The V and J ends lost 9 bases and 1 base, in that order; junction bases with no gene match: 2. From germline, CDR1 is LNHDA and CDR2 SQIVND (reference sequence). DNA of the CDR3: TGTGCCAGCCACAGGGGGAACACCGGGGAGCTGTTTTTT. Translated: CASHRGNTGELFF.

The CDR3 spells CASPDRVPGELFF. The CDR3 region has the DNA TGTGCCAGCCCCGACAGGGTCCCCGGGGAGCTGTTTTTT. V and J are TRBV6-5 and TRBJ2-2, with TRBD1 matching over 7 bases. After removal of 8 bases from V and 6 bases from J, the junction contained 6 bases not matched to a gene. The CDR3 loop spans 13 amino acids. Germline assignment: CDR1 MNHEY and CDR2 SVGAGI.

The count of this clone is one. Here the CDR3 reads CASRQLYNSPLHF. The CDR3 bases are TGTGCCAGCAGACAGCTCTATAATTCACCCCTCCACTTT. This chain joins TRBV12-3 or TRBV12-4 and TRBJ1-6; D not resolved. CDR3 length: 13 residues. V lost 6 bases, J lost 3 bases, and 6 bases lay in between.

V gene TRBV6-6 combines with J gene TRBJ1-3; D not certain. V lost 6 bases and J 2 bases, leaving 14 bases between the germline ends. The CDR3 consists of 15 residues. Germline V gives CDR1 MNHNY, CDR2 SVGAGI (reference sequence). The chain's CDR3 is CASSRGPDPGNTIYF. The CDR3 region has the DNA TGTGCCAGCAGCCGAGGTCCAGATCCTGGAAACACCATATATTTT.

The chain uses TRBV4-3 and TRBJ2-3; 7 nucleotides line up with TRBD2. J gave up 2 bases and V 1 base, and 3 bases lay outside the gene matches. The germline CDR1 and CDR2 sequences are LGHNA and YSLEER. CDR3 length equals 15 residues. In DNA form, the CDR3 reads TGCGCCAGCAGCCAAGTCCTAGCGGCCACAGATACGCAGTATTTT. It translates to CASSQVLAATDTQYF.

CDR3 sequence: CASSQGSGGYGYTF. DNA for the CDR3: TGCGCCAGCAGTCAGGGCTCGGGTGGCTATGGCTACACCTTC. This chain joins TRBV5-1 and TRBJ1-2; D is perhaps TRBD1 (5 bases). V gave up 5 bases and J gave up 4 bases, with 15 bases separating them. The CDR3 covers 14 residues. Germline CDR1 reads SGHRS; CDR2 reads YFSETQ.

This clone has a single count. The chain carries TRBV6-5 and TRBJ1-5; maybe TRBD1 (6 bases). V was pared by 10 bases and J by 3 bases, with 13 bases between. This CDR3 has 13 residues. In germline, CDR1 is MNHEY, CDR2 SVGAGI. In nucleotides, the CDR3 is TGTGCCACGGTCCGGGACAACAATCAGCCCCAGCATTTT. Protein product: CATVRDNNQPQHF.

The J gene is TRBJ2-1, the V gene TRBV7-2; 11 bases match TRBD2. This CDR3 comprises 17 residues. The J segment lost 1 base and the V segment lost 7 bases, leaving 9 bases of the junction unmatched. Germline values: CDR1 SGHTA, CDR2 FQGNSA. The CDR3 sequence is CASTASSGGASYNEQFF. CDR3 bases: TGTGCCAGCACCGCAAGTAGCGGGGGGGCTTCCTACAATGAGCAGTTCTTC.